Below, 14 T cell receptor beta chains from the same sample are listed, as sequenced in a study of cytomegalovirus exposure and HLA in healthy donors. Primers: 60 Vbeta forward and 13 Jbeta reverse. The protocol was immunoSEQ multiplex PCR, while the TCRdb copy is restricted to in-frame clones and leaves out a portion. This table holds 110,000 to 150,000 clones, 84% found once. The sequenced sample was PBMCs. Receptor source: a boy aged 2 to 10 in good health and CMV-seronegative.

The rearrangement links TRBV28 to TRBJ1-3; TRBD1 aligns across 9 bases. In germline, CDR1 is MDHEN, CDR2 SYDVKM. Trimming took 7 bases from V and 4 from J; bases not matched to a gene: 11. The CDR3 spans 16 residues. CDR3 residues: CASIFGDRDFGNTIYF. The CDR3 region has the DNA TGTGCCAGCATCTTCGGGGACAGGGACTTCGGAAACACCATATATTTT.

This chain links TRBV11-2 with TRBJ2-1; maybe TRBD2 (5 bases). The CDR3 extends over 15 amino acids. V dropped 1 base and J dropped 8 bases, with 15 bases sitting between them. Germline CDR1 and CDR2: SGHAT and FQNNGV. DNA for the CDR3: TGTGCCAGCAGCTTAGCCCCGGTGGAGGTCGATGAGCAGTTCTTC. It yields the protein CASSLAPVEVDEQFF.

The rearrangement joins TRBV2 to TRBJ1-1, with a tentative D call TRBD1 (5 bases). This CDR3 comprises 11 residues. The V gene lost 5 bases and the J gene lost 8 bases, with 9 bases spanning the gap. Per the germline V gene, CDR1 is SNHLY and CDR2 is FYNNEI. CDR3 sequence reads: CASSWRGEAFF. Here the CDR3 DNA reads TGTGCCAGCAGTTGGAGGGGCGAAGCTTTCTTT.

The V gene is TRBV28, the J gene TRBJ2-7; 7 bases map to TRBD1. The CDR3 consists of 14 residues. Germline V gene sequence: CDR1 MDHEN, CDR2 SYDVKM. Losses at the gene ends were 3 bases for V and 2 bases for J; bases not matched to a gene: 4. The CDR3 region is CASSFDRAPYEQYF. DNA of the CDR3: TGTGCCAGCAGTTTTGACAGGGCTCCCTACGAGCAGTACTTC.

The CDR3 sequence: CASSYGQPNTEAFF. Written as DNA, the CDR3 is TGTGCCAGCAGCTACGGACAGCCGAACACTGAAGCTTTCTTT. The rearrangement joins TRBV13 to TRBJ1-1; the D gene is possibly TRBD1 (6 bases). V was clipped by 4 bases and J by 1 base, with 10 bases between them. CDR1 is PRHDT, CDR2 FYEKMQ, per germline (reference sequence). The CDR3 has 14 residues. Full variable domain (rest looked up from reference TRBV13 and TRBJ1-1): AAGVIQSPRHLIKEKRETATLKCYPIPRHDTVYWYQQGPGQDPQFLISFYEKMQSDKGSIPDRFSAQQFSDYHSELNMSSLELGDSALYFCASSYGQPNTEAFFGQGTRLTVV.

This rearrangement joins TRBV5-1 to TRBJ2-7; TRBD2 aligns across 8 bases. Germline loops: CDR1 SGHRS, CDR2 YFSETQ. V shed 4 bases and J 0 bases; nucleotides not matched to a gene: 21. This CDR3 contains 20 residues. CDR3 in DNA: TGCGCCAGCAGCCACTGGACGGGAGTCGGGGGGGGACAAAACTCCTACGAGCAGTACTTC. Translated: CASSHWTGVGGGQNSYEQYF.

This chain uses TRBV21-1 with TRBJ2-3; the table's D gene call, TRBD2, was not cross checked with the DNA. TRBV21-1 has pseudogene status. The CDR3 is made up of 18 amino acids. The CDR3 here is CASSKGTSGRGSTDTQYF. The DNA of the CDR3 is TGTGCCAGCAGCAAAGGGACTAGCGGGAGGGGGAGCACAGATACGCAGTATTTT.

This clone was seen a few times. The chain has TRBV5-1 and TRBJ2-2; 8 nucleotides align to TRBD2. Germline assignment: CDR1 SGHRS and CDR2 YFSETQ. The CDR3 totals 16 residues. After removal of 2 bases from V and 0 bases from J, the junction contained 3 bases not matched to a gene. CDR3 residues: CASSFLAGANTGELFF. The CDR3 nucleotides are TGCGCCAGCAGCTTCCTAGCGGGTGCGAACACCGGGGAGCTGTTTTTT.

This clone showed up just once. The chain uses TRBV2 and TRBJ1-5, with D perhaps matching TRBD1 (5 bases). V lost 7 bases and J lost 2, with 21 bases in between. Germline V CDR1 and CDR2: SNHLY, FYNNEI. This CDR3 is built from 17 residues. The CDR3 loop is CASTPRKGKLGNQPQHF. The CDR3 DNA is TGTGCCAGCACGCCCAGAAAGGGGAAATTGGGCAATCAGCCCCAGCATTTT.

This clone came up once. The CDR3 region has the DNA TGTGCCACCCAGAGCGTCCGGGGGAGTCGGGGTGGCTACACCTTC. Amino acids: CATQSVRGSRGGYTF. The V call is TRBV6-6, the J call TRBJ1-2, with D tentatively TRBD1 (5 bases). Trimming shortened V by 10 bases and J by 7 bases, and 25 bases separated the two germline ends. CDR3 length: 15 amino acids. Germline CDR1 and CDR2: MNHNY and SVGAGI (reference sequence).

The gene calls are TRBV5-1 and TRBJ1-5; 7 bases match TRBD1. The V gene end was trimmed by 4 bases and the J gene end by 1 base; junction bases not matched to a gene: 5. The length of the CDR3 is 15 residues. The germline V gene encodes CDR1 SGHRS and CDR2 YFSETQ. CDR3 amino acids: CASSPGGTSNQPQHF. CDR3 in DNA: TGCGCCAGCAGCCCAGGGGGGACAAGCAATCAGCCCCAGCATTTT.

Here the CDR3 reads CASSPRAGGLGNEQFF. The CDR3 nucleotides read TGTGCCAGCAGCCCCCGGGCGGGGGGGCTGGGCAATGAGCAGTTCTTC. This chain links TRBV7-3 with TRBJ2-1, with TRBD2 matching 9 bases. The length of the CDR3 is 16 residues. From germline, CDR1 is SGHTA and CDR2 FQGTGA. V lost 5 bases and J lost 6; bases outside the gene matches: 11.

V gene TRBV19 combines with J gene TRBJ1-5; 9 nucleotides line up with TRBD1. Germline-derived CDR1 and CDR2 are LNHDA and SQIVND (reference sequence). The CDR3 is 14 residues long. The junction had 4 bases not matched to a gene; V was cut back by 5 bases and J by 5 bases. CDR3 nucleotides: TGTGCCAGTAGTTGGACAGGGGACTATCAGCCCCAGCATTTT. Protein product: CASSWTGDYQPQHF.

The rearrangement uses TRBV9 and TRBJ1-2, with TRBD1 matching over 7 bases. V lost 3 bases and J lost 8; bases outside the gene matches: 10. The CDR3 length is 14 residues. Germline V gene lookup returns CDR1 SGDLS and CDR2 YYNGEE. The CDR3 nucleotides read TGTGCCAGCAGCGAGAGCCTCAGACAGGGAGGCTACACCTTC. Its protein is CASSESLRQGGYTF.